This TCR beta chain was profiled in a study of blood T cell repertoires in COVID-19. Study-wide context: Italy, Spain and the United States were the sources of the convalescent and acute COVID-19 samples. T cells, B-cell-depleted T cells, or PBMCs provided the cDNA or gDNA that served as material.

Original processing notes: From reference gene primer amplification, estimates of nucleated cell counts were derived. Produced via immunoSEQ multiplex PCR; TCRdb's table is partial and in-frame only. V, J and clone size derive from that table, while D and trimming were established from the DNA sequence. The sample has over 100,000 clones, 82% seen once; the top ten hold 7% to 9.5%. V lost 3 bases, J lost 3 bases, and 9 bases lay in between. CDR1 is SGHRS and CDR2 is YFSETQ in the germline V gene. The CDR3 is 13 residues long. The sample was peripheral blood. The chain is built from TRBV5-1 and TRBJ1-2; D remains unclear. This receptor was identified in a man in his 70s with acute or convalescent COVID-19. In DNA, the CDR3 is TGCGCCAGCAGCTCACGATCGGACTATGGCTACACCTTC. Its translation: CASSSRSDYGYTF.